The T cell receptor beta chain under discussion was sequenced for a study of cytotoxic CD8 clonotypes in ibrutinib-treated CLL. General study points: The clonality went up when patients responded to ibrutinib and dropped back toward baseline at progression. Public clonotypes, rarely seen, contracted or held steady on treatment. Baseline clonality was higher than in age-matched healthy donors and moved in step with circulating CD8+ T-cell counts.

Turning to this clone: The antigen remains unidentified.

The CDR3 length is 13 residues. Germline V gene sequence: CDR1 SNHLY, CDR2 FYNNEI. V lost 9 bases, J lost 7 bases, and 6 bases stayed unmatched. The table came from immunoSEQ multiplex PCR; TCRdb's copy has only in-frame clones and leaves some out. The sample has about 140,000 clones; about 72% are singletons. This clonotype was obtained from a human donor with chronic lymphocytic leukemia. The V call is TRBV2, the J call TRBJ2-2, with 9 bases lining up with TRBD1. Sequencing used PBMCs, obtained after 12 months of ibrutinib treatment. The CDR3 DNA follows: TGTGCCAGACAGGGGGCGAAGGTCGGGGAGCTGTTTTTT. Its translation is CARQGAKVGELFF.